This TCR beta chain was found in a study of molecular identifiers for immune sequencing clone quantification. Germline CDR1 is MNHEY and CDR2 is SMNVEV (reference sequence). Termini included, the CDR3 measures 13 amino acids. This clonotype turned up a few times. No DNA is shown, since the ends of the CDR3 on it are uncertain; the CDR3 is the one TCRdb lists. TCRdb recomputed calls from the PCR reads with MiXCR, one row per CDR3 protein. The sample has under 350,000 distinct CDR3 sequences; roughly a quarter are singletons. This chain joins TRBV27 and TRBJ1-2. What was sequenced was naive CD8+ T cells from blood, with Jurkat cell RNA spiked in. Noted subset: FACS-sorted CD8+CD4-CCR7+CD45RA+ naive T cells. This sequence was found in a human donor in good health. Some libraries in this study had Jurkat cell RNA spiked in. The CDR3 here is CASSFLADYGYTF.